This T cell receptor (beta chain) was documented in a study of control samples from healthy donors and cancer patients. The CDR3 spans 14 residues. Germline V gives CDR1 SGHNT, CDR2 YYREEE (reference sequence). The V end lost 0 bases, the J end lost 6 bases, and 13 bases lay between the germline ends. Clones were sequenced by immunoSEQ multiplex PCR, and TCRdb holds only the in-frame ones, with some missing. This sample has approximately 150,000 clones, with 89% found just once. The sample was blood. The receptor comes from a young man in good health. The chain carries TRBV5-4 and TRBJ2-7; D remains ambiguous. Written as DNA, the CDR3 is TGTGCCAGCAGCTTGGAAGCAATCGGTTCCGAGCAGTACTTC. It is translated as CASSLEAIGSEQYF.